A selection of T cell receptor beta chains follows, all from one sample in a study of cytotoxic CD8 clonotypes in ibrutinib-treated CLL. Profiling relied on immunoSEQ multiplex PCR, and the TCRdb table lists in-frame clones only, not all of them. Of roughly 24,000 clones listed, just under 70% are singletons. Sequencing used PBMCs, obtained after 24 months of ibrutinib treatment. The receptor source for this set is a human donor with chronic lymphocytic leukemia. Each CDR3 is given with its conserved first and last residue. The D gene is left open where the match is weak. Size values are once, few and many counts, or a class for expanded clones, and some rows have none.

V gene	D gene	clone size	CDR3 length	J gene	CDR3 DNA	CDR3 protein
TRBV7-6	.	.	15	TRBJ1-6	TGTGCCAGCAGCTTAAGGGGAGCTGATAATTCACCCCTCCACTTT	CASSLRGADNSPLHF
TRBV5-5	.	.	13	TRBJ2-2	TGTGCCAGCACCTCTACGGGGCCCGGGGAGCTGTTTTTT	CASTSTGPGELFF
TRBV29-1	.	.	12	TRBJ2-2	TGCAGCGTCCGCCCCGGGCCCGGGGAGCTGTTTTTT	CSVRPGPGELFF
TRBV14	TRBD1	.	12	TRBJ1-1	TGTGCCAGCAGCCAAGATGACAGGGACGCTTTCTTT	CASSQDDRDAFF
TRBV18	.	.	15	TRBJ2-7	TGTGCCAGCTCACCACTTAGGCAGGGCTCCTACGAGCAGTACTTC	CASSPLRQGSYEQYF
TRBV5-6	TRBD2	once	14	TRBJ2-1	TGTGCCAGCAGATTGGGGAGGGGCGGCAATGAGCAGTTCTTC	CASRLGRGGNEQFF
TRBV7-6	.	.	12	TRBJ1-1	TGTGCCAGCAGCCCCCTGGGGAGGGTTGCTTTCTTT	CASSPLGRVAFF
TRBV6-6	.	.	11	TRBJ1-3	TGTGCCAGCAGACTATTGGACACCATATATTTT	CASRLLDTIYF
TRBV11-3	.	.	16	TRBJ2-5	TGTGCCAGCAGCTTAGGGGGTTCCCAACAGGGCGAGACCCAGTACTTC	CASSLGGSQQGETQYF
TRBV2	.	.	15	TRBJ2-5	TGTGCCAGCAGTGAGGAAACAGGGTCTATGAAGACCCAGTACTTC	CASSEETGSMKTQYF
TRBV27	.	.	16	TRBJ2-2	TGTGCCAGCAGTTACGGCAGGAACCCGAACACCGGGGAGCTGTTTTTT	CASSYGRNPNTGELFF
TRBV2	.	.	12	TRBJ1-2	TGTGCCAGCAGTGGTTCTTCCTATGGCTACACCTTC	CASSGSSYGYTF
TRBV2	TRBD1	few	14	TRBJ1-5	TGTGCCAGCAGTCCCCAGGGGGCTAGGCAGCCCCAGCATTTT	CASSPQGARQPQHF
TRBV2	.	.	12	TRBJ1-1	TGTGCCAGCAGTGGCCCCGGGCGTGAAGCTTTCTTT	CASSGPGREAFF
TRBV10-3	.	.	15	TRBJ2-1	TGTGCCATCAGTGGTGAAAGCGGAGGGTACAATGAGCAGTTCTTC	CAISGESGGYNEQFF
TRBV9	.	.	15	TRBJ2-5	TGTGCCAGCAGCGTGATCGGGACCCACCAAGAGACCCAGTACTTC	CASSVIGTHQETQYF
TRBV5-5	TRBD2	.	15	TRBJ2-3	TGTGCCAGCAGCGACACTAGCGTAAGCACAGATACGCAGTATTTT	CASSDTSVSTDTQYF
TRBV11-2	.	.	13	TRBJ1-1	TGTGCCAGCAGCTTCGGGAGTGACAGAGAAGCTTTCTTT	CASSFGSDREAFF
TRBV4-2	.	.	14	TRBJ1-1	TGTGCCAGCAGCCAAGAAGGGGAGGACACTGAAGCTTTCTTT	CASSQEGEDTEAFF
TRBV28	.	few	16	TRBJ1-4	TGTGCCAGGTCGTTGCGCGGGCGCGGAACTAATGAAAAACTGTTTTTT	CARSLRGRGTNEKLFF
TRBV19	TRBD1	.	14	TRBJ1-1	TGTGCCAGTAGTCCCGGGACAGGCGGGACTGAAGCTTTCTTT	CASSPGTGGTEAFF
TRBV5-1	.	.	14	TRBJ2-7	TGCGCCAGCAGCTCGGTTTATAGGGGTGACGAGCAGTACTTC	CASSSVYRGDEQYF
TRBV19	TRBD1	.	15	TRBJ2-7	TGTGCCAGTAGTCCAGGACAGGGCGGTCGGGGTCGCAGGTACTTC	CASSPGQGGRGRRYF
TRBV29-1	.	.	15	TRBJ2-1	TGCAGCGTCCAGCTGGCGGCTAGCGCAGGCAATGAGCAGTTCTTC	CSVQLAASAGNEQFF
TRBV7-9	.	medium-sized	14	TRBJ2-7	TGTGCCAGCAGCTTAGCAGGGAACGGAGTCGAGCAGTACTTC	CASSLAGNGVEQYF
TRBV5-1	TRBD2	once	16	TRBJ2-1	TGCGCCAGCAGCGCAATTAGCGGGGTCTCCTACAATGAGCAGTTCTTC	CASSAISGVSYNEQFF
TRBV5-6	TRBD1	.	15	TRBJ1-4	TGTGCCAGCAGCTTGGGAGGGGGCCGGAATGAAAAACTGTTTTTT	CASSLGGGRNEKLFF
TRBV23-1	.	.	14	TRBJ1-4	TGCGCCAGCAGTCATTGCTCAACTAATGAAAAACTGTTTTTT	CASSHCSTNEKLFF